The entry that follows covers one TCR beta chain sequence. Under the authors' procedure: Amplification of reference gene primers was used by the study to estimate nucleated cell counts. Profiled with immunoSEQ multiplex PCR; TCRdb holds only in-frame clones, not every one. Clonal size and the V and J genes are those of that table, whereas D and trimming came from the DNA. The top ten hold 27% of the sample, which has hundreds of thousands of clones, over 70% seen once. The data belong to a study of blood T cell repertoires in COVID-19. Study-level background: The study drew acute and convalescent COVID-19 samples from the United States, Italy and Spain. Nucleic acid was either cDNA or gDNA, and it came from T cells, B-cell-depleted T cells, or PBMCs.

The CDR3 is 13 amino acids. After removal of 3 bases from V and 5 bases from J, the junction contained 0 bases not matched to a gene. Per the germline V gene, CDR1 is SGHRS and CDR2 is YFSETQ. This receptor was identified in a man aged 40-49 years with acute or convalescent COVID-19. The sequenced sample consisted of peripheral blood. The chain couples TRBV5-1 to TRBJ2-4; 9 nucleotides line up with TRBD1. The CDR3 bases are TGCGCCAGCAGCTACAGGGGGCAAAACATTCAGTACTTC. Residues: CASSYRGQNIQYF.